These T cell receptor beta chains were read from a single sample in a study of T cells in narcolepsy. Libraries were prepared by immunoSEQ multiplex PCR; TCRdb keeps only in-frame clonotypes and omits some of them. Counted here are about 24,000 clones, around two thirds occurring once; the ten biggest clones make up approximately 12%. Specimen: memory (CD45RA-) CD4+ T cells from blood. These receptors originate from a human donor in good health. The CDR3 runs from the conserved cysteine through the conserved F or W. Fields, in order: D gene, CDR3 length, clone size, V gene, J gene, CDR3 DNA, CDR3 protein. A D gene is named only where the DNA matches it firmly. The size entry is marked missing in some rows and otherwise reads once, few, many or a size class.

NA	14	medium-sized	TRBV5-8	TRBJ1-3	TGTGCCAGCAGCTTCGGGGGTTCTGGAAACACCATATATTTT	CASSFGGSGNTIYF
NA	15	NA	TRBV7-2	TRBJ1-1	TGTGCCAGCAGCCTACATATTGGGGCGGGTACTGAAGCTTTCTTT	CASSLHIGAGTEAFF
NA	16	NA	TRBV30	TRBJ1-3	TGTGCCTGGAGTGCCCAGACGTCGAGCTCTGGAAACACCATATATTTT	CAWSAQTSSSGNTIYF
TRBD2	14	NA	TRBV19	TRBJ2-7	TGTGCCAGTAGTATAGCGGGGGGAACCTACGAGCAGTACTTC	CASSIAGGTYEQYF
NA	14	few	TRBV2	TRBJ1-2	TGTGCCAGCAGTGAGGCAGGGACTAACTATGGCTACACCTTC	CASSEAGTNYGYTF
NA	15	medium-sized	TRBV18	TRBJ1-3	TGTGCCAGCTCACCGAGCAGCTCTTCCGGAAACACCATATATTTT	CASSPSSSSGNTIYF
NA	11	few	TRBV6-6	TRBJ2-7	TGTGCCAGCAGTCGCCGGGAGAAGCAGTACTTC	CASSRREKQYF
NA	15	NA	TRBV5-8	TRBJ1-5	TGTGCCAGCAGCTTGTTTATGGGGGGCAATCAGCCCCAGCATTTT	CASSLFMGGNQPQHF
TRBD1	14	NA	TRBV5-1	TRBJ1-1	TGCGCCAGCACCTTCAAATCAGGGGGCACTGAAGCTTTCTTT	CASTFKSGGTEAFF
NA	16	few	TRBV15	TRBJ2-6	TGTGCCACCAGCCCTAACCGGGGGGCGGGGGCCAACGTCCTGACTTTC	CATSPNRGAGANVLTF
NA	16	NA	TRBV11-2	TRBJ2-2	TGTGCCAGCAGCTTTCCGGGGGGCCCGAACACCGGGGAGCTGTTTTTT	CASSFPGGPNTGELFF
TRBD2	17	NA	TRBV5-6	TRBJ2-1	TGTGCCAGCAGCCTTAGCGGGGGGCGTCCGAATACCAATGAGCAGTTCTTC	CASSLSGGRPNTNEQFF
NA	14	few	TRBV27	TRBJ1-6	TGTGCCAGCAGTTCCACCCGGGACAATACACCCCTCCACTTT	CASSSTRDNTPLHF
TRBD2	13	once	TRBV29-1	TRBJ2-3	TGCAGCGGAGCTAGCGGGAGTTCAGATACGCAGTATTTT	CSGASGSSDTQYF
NA	15	NA	TRBV7-2	TRBJ2-1	TGTGCCAGCAGCTTAGATAGAGGTGGGAGCGTCCCGCAGTTCTTC	CASSLDRGGSVPQFF
NA	17	NA	TRBV27	TRBJ1-5	TGTGCCAGCAGGCGATCTCCTCTCTTGGGGCAGGATCAGCCCCAGCATTTT	CASRRSPLLGQDQPQHF
NA	15	NA	TRBV5-4	TRBJ2-7	TGTGCCAGCAGCTTGGTGGGGGGCGCTTCCTACGAGCAGTACTTC	CASSLVGGASYEQYF
TRBD1	16	medium-sized	TRBV9	TRBJ2-5	TGTGCCAGCAGCGTAGGGGGCAGGGGGTCTTCGGAGACCCAGTACTTC	CASSVGGRGSSETQYF
TRBD1	15	NA	TRBV7-9	TRBJ1-2	TGTGCCAGCAGCTTATCCCAGACAGGGTTAGGTGGCTACACCTTC	CASSLSQTGLGGYTF
TRBD2	15	NA	TRBV5-3	TRBJ2-2	TGTGCCTGCGCTAGCGGATCCAGCGGACACCGGGGAGCTGTTTTT	CACASGSSGHRGAVF
NA	15	NA	TRBV5-6	TRBJ2-7	TGTGCCAGCAGCCGGCTCGACAGGATTAGCGACGAGCAGTACTTC	CASSRLDRISDEQYF
NA	13	NA	TRBV7-7	TRBJ2-7	TGTGCCAGCAGCCCCCAGGGGGGGTACGAGCAGTACTTC	CASSPQGGYEQYF
TRBD1	13	NA	TRBV5-1	TRBJ1-2	TGCGCCAGCAGCCAACAGGGGAGGGTAGGCTACACCTTC	CASSQQGRVGYTF
NA	15	few	TRBV27	TRBJ1-2	TGTGCCAGCAGTTTAGTACCTACCTATACAACTGGCTACACCTTC	CASSLVPTYTTGYTF
NA	14	NA	TRBV7-2	TRBJ1-1	TGTGCCAGCAACATAGGGGGGGTCAACACTGAAGCTTTCTTT	CASNIGGVNTEAFF
NA	13	NA	TRBV7-3	TRBJ2-1	TGTGCCAGCAGCGGCCCCGGGTTAGGTGAGCAGTTCTTC	CASSGPGLGEQFF
TRBD1	15	NA	TRBV30	TRBJ1-5	TGTGCCTGGAGTGGGAGGACAGGGGTCTATCAGCCCCAGCATTTT	CAWSGRTGVYQPQHF
TRBD1	18	NA	TRBV5-4	TRBJ1-1	TGTGCCAGCAGCTCCCTACCGGGACAGGGAGGGGTGGACACTGAAGCTTTCTTT	CASSSLPGQGGVDTEAFF
NA	13	NA	TRBV5-1	TRBJ1-5	TGCGCCAGCAGCCAGGGGCCCAATCAGCCCCAGCATTTT	CASSQGPNQPQHF
NA	15	NA	TRBV30	TRBJ2-7	TGTGCCTGGAGTGTCTACAGGGTTAGGACCTACGAGCAGTACTTC	CAWSVYRVRTYEQYF
NA	12	NA	TRBV7-9	TRBJ2-5	TGTGCCAGCAGCTTATTGTCGGATACACAGTACTTC	CASSLLSDTQYF
TRBD1	16	NA	TRBV6-1	TRBJ1-2	TGTGCCAGCAGTGAAAGGGGGACAGGGGGAGTCTATGGCTACACCTTC	CASSERGTGGVYGYTF
NA	13	once	TRBV7-9	TRBJ1-5	TGTGCCAGCAGCTCTGATACTTTTTCGCCCCAGCATTTT	CASSSDTFSPQHF
NA	15	NA	TRBV19	TRBJ2-3	TGTGCCAGTAGTTTTGAGGGGGGGCCAACAGATACGCAGTATTTT	CASSFEGGPTDTQYF
NA	15	NA	TRBV7-3	TRBJ2-1	TGTGCCAGCAGCCCTCGGGGTACAGTATACAATGAGCAGTTCTTC	CASSPRGTVYNEQFF
NA	14	NA	TRBV18	TRBJ1-2	TGTGCCAGCTCATCCAGCTGGGGGCTGGAGGGCTACACCTTC	CASSSSWGLEGYTF
TRBD1	14	NA	TRBV5-1	TRBJ1-1	TGCGCCAGCAGAACCCAGGGGGCGCATACTGAAGCTTTCTTT	CASRTQGAHTEAFF
NA	14	NA	TRBV2	TRBJ1-3	TGTGCCAGCAGTGGGAGTCTCTCTGGAAACACCATATATTTT	CASSGSLSGNTIYF
NA	15	NA	TRBV2	TRBJ2-3	TGTGCCAGCCGAGGCACAACCCTCAGCACAGATACGCAGTATTTT	CASRGTTLSTDTQYF
TRBD2	19	few	TRBV5-6	TRBJ2-7	TGTGCCAGCAGCTTGCGAATCCCGACTAGCGGGTACCTGGGGTACGAGCAGTACTTC	CASSLRIPTSGYLGYEQYF
NA	14	NA	TRBV18	TRBJ1-1	TGTGCCAGCTCACCCACGGGGGGGAACACTGAAGCTTTCTTT	CASSPTGGNTEAFF
NA	13	few	TRBV7-2	TRBJ1-3	TGTGCCAGCAGCTTAAGACAAGCAAACACCATATATTTT	CASSLRQANTIYF
TRBD1	16	NA	TRBV30	TRBJ1-6	TGTGCCTGGAGCCCCGGACAGGTTTCATCTAATTCACCCCTCCACTTT	CAWSPGQVSSNSPLHF
NA	15	NA	TRBV6-5	TRBJ2-7	TGTGCCAGCAGTTACTCGTACGACAGCTCCTACGAGCAGTACTTC	CASSYSYDSSYEQYF
TRBD1	12	NA	TRBV2	TRBJ1-5	TGTGCCAGCAGTGAAGCAGACAGGGCCCAGCATTTT	CASSEADRAQHF
NA	13	NA	TRBV2	TRBJ2-1	TGTGCCAGCAGCCAGGGCCCCGACAGTGAGCAGTTCTTC	CASSQGPDSEQFF
NA	15	NA	TRBV5-1	TRBJ2-3	TGCGCCAGCAGTTCCGGGGCCCAAGGCACAGATACGCAGTATTTT	CASSSGAQGTDTQYF
NA	13	NA	TRBV7-2	TRBJ2-7	TGTGCCAGCAGCTTAGCGGAAAAGACTGAGCAGTACTTC	CASSLAEKTEQYF
TRBD1	12	NA	TRBV28	TRBJ2-7	TGTGCCAGCAGCCCGAACAGGGGCGAGCAGTACTTC	CASSPNRGEQYF
NA	14	NA	TRBV6-1	TRBJ1-1	TGTGCCAGCAGATCGGGGGCAATGAACACTGAAGCTTTCTTT	CASRSGAMNTEAFF
TRBD2	15	NA	TRBV5-1	TRBJ2-1	TGCGCCAGCAGCTTGGATGTAGCGGGGGGAAATGAGCAGTTCTTC	CASSLDVAGGNEQFF
NA	14	NA	TRBV15	TRBJ2-5	TGTGCCACCAGCAGAGTTTCCAGGAAAGAGACCCAGTACTTC	CATSRVSRKETQYF
TRBD2	15	NA	TRBV11-2	TRBJ2-1	TGTGCCAGCAGCCCTGGGACTACCACAATGATAGAGCAGTTCTTC	CASSPGTTTMIEQFF